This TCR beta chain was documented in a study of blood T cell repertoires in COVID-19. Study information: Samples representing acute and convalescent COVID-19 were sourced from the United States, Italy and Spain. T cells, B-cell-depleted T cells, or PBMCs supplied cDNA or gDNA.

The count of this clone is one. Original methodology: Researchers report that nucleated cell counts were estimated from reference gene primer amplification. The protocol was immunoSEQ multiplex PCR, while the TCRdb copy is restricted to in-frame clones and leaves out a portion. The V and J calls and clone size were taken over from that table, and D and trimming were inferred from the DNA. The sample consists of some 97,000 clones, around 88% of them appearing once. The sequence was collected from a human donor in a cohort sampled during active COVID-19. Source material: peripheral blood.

Written as DNA, the CDR3 is TGTGCCAGCAGCACAGGGGGCGCGAGCGGCTATGGCTACACCTTC. It is translated as CASSTGGASGYGYTF. This rearrangement joins TRBV5-4 to TRBJ1-2; 9 nucleotides match TRBD1. Germline V gene lookup returns CDR1 SGHNT and CDR2 YYREEE (reference sequence). Losses at the gene ends were 4 bases for V and 4 bases for J; bases not matched to a gene: 8. The CDR3 loop spans 15 amino acids.